The rows below give T cell receptor beta chains drawn from one sample of a study of OX40 agonist ivuxolimab in advanced cancers. Here immunoSEQ multiplex PCR was the method, and the copy in TCRdb shows in-frame clones only, minus some. The repertoire holds about 64,000 clones, roughly 90% seen once, with about 0.46% in the top ten. The starting material was CD4+ or CD8+ T cells sorted from blood, obtained in a trial of the OX40 agonist ivuxolimab. The receptors derive from an adult with an advanced solid tumor such as melanoma, head and neck, liver or kidney cancer. Both conserved end residues are part of each CDR3. Fields, in order: J gene, V gene, CDR3 protein.

>TRBJ2-1|TRBV5-6
CASSLAGTSGGNEQFF
>TRBJ1-3|TRBV30
CAWTYGVGNTIYF
>TRBJ2-7|TRBV5-1
CASSRTSGSVEQYF
>TRBJ2-1|TRBV6-5
CASSSLTSGSYNEQFF
>TRBJ1-5|TRBV10-3
CAISEGRINQPQHF
>TRBJ2-7|TRBV5-1
CASSLAGGETRTYEQYF
>TRBJ2-5|TRBV25-1
CASSRGSETQYF
>TRBJ1-1|TRBV6-5
CASSYWGRGSEAFF
>TRBJ2-7|TRBV6-5
CASSYSIGPYEQYF
>TRBJ2-2|TRBV5-8
CASRPTGSANTGELFF